This T cell receptor (beta chain) was observed in a study of cytomegalovirus exposure and HLA in healthy donors. Primers included in the PCR were 60 Vbeta and 13 Jbeta primers. This table comes from immunoSEQ multiplex PCR, and its TCRdb copy is limited to in-frame clones, with some not included. In the table there are 150,000 or so clones, 60% to 80% of which are singletons. Study-level findings and limits: Most TCR sequences proved rare, with some public TCRs found in many donors. According to the study, 160 or so TCR beta chains were cytomegalovirus-associated. In vitro experiments confirmed that three CMV-associated chains were specific for CMV antigens. Beyond CMV serostatus, there was no information to go on about immune exposure.

The CDR3 loop spans 16 amino acids. Trimming removed 1 base from V and 9 bases from J; junction bases left unmatched: 11. Germline values: CDR1 SGHVS, CDR2 FQNEAQ. This clone appeared once. Its target is unknown. This receptor was identified in a male donor in good health and CMV-seronegative. The source material was PBMCs. The genes are TRBV7-8 and TRBJ2-1, with 8 bases aligning to TRBD2. CDR3 in DNA: TGTGCCAGCAGCTTAGTTGGCGGGGGGCCGTTATTTGAGCAGTTCTTC. It encodes CASSLVGGGPLFEQFF.